This is a list of T cell receptor beta chains from one sample in a study of blood T cell repertoires in COVID-19. Data came from immunoSEQ multiplex PCR; TCRdb stores just in-frame clones and leaves some out. The table includes just over 350,000 clones, 80% to 90% detected once. The sample comprised peripheral blood. The receptors stem from a woman aged 55-75 years with COVID-19, enrolled during active disease. CDR3s include the opening cysteine and the closing phenylalanine or tryptophan. Size is stated for part of the rows, as once, few or many counts, or as a class when the clone is expanded.

TRBV5-1	few	TRBJ1-1	CASTREAGNDAFF
TRBV24-1	NA	TRBJ2-3	CATSSGSAGDTDTQYF
TRBV5-1	NA	TRBJ2-3	CASTTGERIRTDTQYF
TRBV4-1	NA	TRBJ2-1	CASSPLGLAGGLGADNEQFF
TRBV30	few	TRBJ2-5	CAWSVWTARETQYF
TRBV27	NA	TRBJ1-2	CASSRTGGNGYTF
TRBV3-1/TRBV3-2	NA	TRBJ1-2	CASSLQGWKGYTF
TRBV7-9	NA	TRBJ1-6	CASSLGSDFPSSYNSPLHF
TRBV9	NA	TRBJ2-2	CASSVVSGSTGELFF
TRBV7-2	NA	TRBJ2-5	CASSPRGIEPQYF
TRBV6-5	NA	TRBJ1-6	CASSPQGGRNSPLHF
TRBV7-2	NA	TRBJ1-2	CASSIQSTGDGYTF
TRBV19	few	TRBJ2-5	CASNLLGGTQETQYF
TRBV7-6	NA	TRBJ1-2	CASSLDRVGGYTF
TRBV5-4	NA	TRBJ2-3	CASSLVALGWGPDTQYF
TRBV5-4	NA	TRBJ2-2	CASSLRQGGTGELFF
TRBV20-1	NA	TRBJ1-2	CSASLGQGSPGYTF
TRBV11-2	NA	TRBJ1-2	CASSSTRYGYTF
TRBV13	NA	TRBJ2-2	CASSLGSGQNTGELFF
TRBV16	NA	TRBJ1-2	CASSPHGKPYGYTF
TRBV28	NA	TRBJ2-1	CASNGAGAGGWDEQFF
TRBV6-2/TRBV6-3	NA	TRBJ1-2	CASSYLPDSSSGYTF
TRBV24-1	NA	TRBJ2-7	CATSERRVRGIHEQYF
TRBV7-2	NA	TRBJ2-5	CASSFDRQETQYF
TRBV11-3	NA	TRBJ2-7	CASSFSGYEQYF
TRBV7-2	few	TRBJ1-6	CASSLANSNSPLHF
TRBV5-6	NA	TRBJ1-4	CASSLVGAREKLFF
TRBV7-9	NA	TRBJ2-5	CASSLEAGRQETQYF
TRBV6-5	NA	TRBJ1-2	CASSYSLQGSYGYTF
TRBV9	NA	TRBJ2-3	CASNQAGGVVDTQYF
TRBV19	NA	TRBJ1-2	CASSITTGTVIYGYTF
TRBV12-3/TRBV12-4	NA	TRBJ1-2	CASNRRGYGYTF
TRBV3-1/TRBV3-2	NA	TRBJ1-4	CASSQSAREKLFF
TRBV5-4	NA	TRBJ1-6	CASTTDRLYNSPLHF
TRBV4-3	NA	TRBJ1-1	CASSQAGGQHWDTEAFF
TRBV29-1	NA	TRBJ1-1	CSVEGDRGPEAFF
TRBV30	NA	TRBJ2-1	CAWSVLGGASYNEQFF